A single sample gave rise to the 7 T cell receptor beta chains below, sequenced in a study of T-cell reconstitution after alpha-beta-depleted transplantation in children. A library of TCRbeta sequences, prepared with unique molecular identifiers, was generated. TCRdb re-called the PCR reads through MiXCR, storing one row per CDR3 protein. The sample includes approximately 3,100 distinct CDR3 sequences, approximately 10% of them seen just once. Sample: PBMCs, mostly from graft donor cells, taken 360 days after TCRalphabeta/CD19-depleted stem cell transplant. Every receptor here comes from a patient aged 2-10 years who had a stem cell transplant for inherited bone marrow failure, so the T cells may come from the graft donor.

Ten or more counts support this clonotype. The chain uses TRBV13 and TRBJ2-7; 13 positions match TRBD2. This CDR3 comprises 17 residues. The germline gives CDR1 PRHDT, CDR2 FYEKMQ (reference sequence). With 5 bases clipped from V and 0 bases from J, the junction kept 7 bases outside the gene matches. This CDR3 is CASSSLRLAGGSYEQYF. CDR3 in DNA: TGTGCCAGCAGCAGTTTACGACTAGCGGGAGGCTCCTACGAGCAGTACTTC.

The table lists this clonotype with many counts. CDR3 region: CASSFGTSGNEQFF. The CDR3 DNA reads as TGTGCCAGCAGCTTCGGGACTAGCGGCAATGAGCAGTTCTTC. The chain carries TRBV7-9 and TRBJ2-1; 11 bases map to TRBD2. Germline V gives CDR1 SEHNR, CDR2 FQNEAQ (reference sequence). The CDR3 extends over 14 amino acids. V dropped 3 bases and J dropped 6; count of bases not matched to a gene: 1.

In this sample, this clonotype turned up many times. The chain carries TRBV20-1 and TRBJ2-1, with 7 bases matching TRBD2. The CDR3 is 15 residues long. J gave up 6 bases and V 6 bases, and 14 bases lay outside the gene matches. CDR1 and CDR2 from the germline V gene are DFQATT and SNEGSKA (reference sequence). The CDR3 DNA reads TGCAGTGCCAGCGAACTAGAGACTAGCCTCAATGAGCAGTTCTTC. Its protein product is CSASELETSLNEQFF.

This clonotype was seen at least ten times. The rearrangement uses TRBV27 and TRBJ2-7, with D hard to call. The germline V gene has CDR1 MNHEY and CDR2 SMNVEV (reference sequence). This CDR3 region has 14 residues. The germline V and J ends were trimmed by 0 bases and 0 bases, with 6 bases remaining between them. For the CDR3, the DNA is TGTGCCAGCAGTTTATCCGTAAACTCCTACGAGCAGTACTTC. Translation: CASSLSVNSYEQYF.

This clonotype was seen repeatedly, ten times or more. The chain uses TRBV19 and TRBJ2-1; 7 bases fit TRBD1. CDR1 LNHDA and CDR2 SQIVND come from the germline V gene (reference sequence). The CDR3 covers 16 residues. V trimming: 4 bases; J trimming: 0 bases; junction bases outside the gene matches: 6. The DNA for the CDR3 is TGTGCCAGTAGTAACACAGGGGACCCCTCCTACAATGAGCAGTTCTTC. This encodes CASSNTGDPSYNEQFF. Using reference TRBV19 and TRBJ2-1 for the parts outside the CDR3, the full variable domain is DGGITQSPKYLFRKEGQNVTLSCEQNLNHDAMYWYRQDPGQGLRLIYYSQIVNDFQKGDIAEGYSVSREKKESFPLTVTSAQKNPTAFYLCASSNTGDPSYNEQFFGPGTRLTVL.

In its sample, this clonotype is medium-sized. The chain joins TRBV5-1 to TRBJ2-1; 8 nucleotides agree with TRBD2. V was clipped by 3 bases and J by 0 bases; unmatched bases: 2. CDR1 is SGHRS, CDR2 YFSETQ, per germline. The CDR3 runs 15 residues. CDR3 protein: CASSSGTSSYNEQFF. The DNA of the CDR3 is TGCGCCAGCAGCTCCGGGACTAGCTCCTACAATGAGCAGTTCTTC.

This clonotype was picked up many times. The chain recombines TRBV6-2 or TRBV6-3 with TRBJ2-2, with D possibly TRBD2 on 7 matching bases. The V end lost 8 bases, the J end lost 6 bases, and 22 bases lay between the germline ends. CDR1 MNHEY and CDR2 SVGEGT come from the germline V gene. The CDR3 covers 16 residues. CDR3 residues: CASASPGTGRAGELFF. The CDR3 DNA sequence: TGTGCCAGCGCATCCCCGGGAACAGGGAGGGCCGGGGAGCTGTTTTTT.